The rows below give T cell receptor beta chains drawn from one sample of a study of blood T cell repertoires in COVID-19. Some clones are missing from TCRdb's copy, which holds only in-frame ones; the method was immunoSEQ multiplex PCR. The sample records around 68,000 clones, approximately 80% being singletons. Material: peripheral blood. These receptors originate from a woman aged 45-65 years with acute or convalescent COVID-19. Both conserved end residues are part of each CDR3. D genes are given only for firm matches. Clone size appears in some rows only: once, few, many, or a class for an expanded clone.

v_gene,j_gene,d_gene,abundance,CDR3nt,CDR3aa
TRBV7-9,TRBJ2-1,NA,NA,TGTGCCAGCAGCTTAAATCAGGGAAATGAGCAGTTCTTC,CASSLNQGNEQFF
TRBV7-8,TRBJ1-4,NA,NA,TGTGCCAGCAGCAGGCAGGGGAAGCAGGATGAAAAACTGTTTTTT,CASSRQGKQDEKLFF
TRBV7-9,TRBJ1-2,NA,NA,TGTGCCAGCAGCTTATCTTTAGGCTACACCTTC,CASSLSLGYTF
TRBV6-5,TRBJ2-1,TRBD2,few,TGTGCCACCCGGGCGGGGGGGCTGAATGAGCAGTTCTTC,CATRAGGLNEQFF
TRBV5-1,TRBJ1-2,NA,NA,TGCGCCAGCAGCCCCCAGGGGCCGCGGGATGGCTACACCTTC,CASSPQGPRDGYTF
TRBV2,TRBJ2-5,NA,NA,TGTGCCAGCAGTTGGTGGACAGTTCAAGAGACCCAGTACTTC,CASSWWTVQETQYF
TRBV18,TRBJ1-1,TRBD1,NA,TGTGCCAGCTGCAAAGTAGACAGGGGTGAAGCTTTCTTT,CASCKVDRGEAFF
TRBV2,TRBJ1-2,TRBD1,NA,TGTGCCGGGGGACAGGGAGGAATCATCTATGGCTACACCTTC,CAGGQGGIIYGYTF
TRBV3-1/TRBV3-2,TRBJ1-1,NA,many,TGTGCCAGCAGCCAATGGACAGAGAACACTGAAGCTTTCTTT,CASSQWTENTEAFF
TRBV5-4,TRBJ1-2,NA,NA,TGTGCCAGCAGCTTGTTAATGGCAGGCTATGGCTACACCTTC,CASSLLMAGYGYTF
TRBV7-9,TRBJ1-1,NA,few,TGTGCCAGCGGTCCCGGGGATCGCACTGAAGCTTTCTTT,CASGPGDRTEAFF
TRBV27,TRBJ1-1,NA,few,TGTGCCAGCAGTACCGGGACACCGAACACTGAAGCTTTCTTT,CASSTGTPNTEAFF
TRBV6-2/TRBV6-3,TRBJ2-1,TRBD2,NA,TGTGCCAGCAGTTCTTGGGGTAGCGGGGGCTACAATGAGCAGTTCTTC,CASSSWGSGGYNEQFF
TRBV11-3,TRBJ1-5,NA,NA,TGTGCCAGCAGCTCCCCCGGGGGGATCAATCAGCCCCAGCATTTT,CASSSPGGINQPQHF
TRBV5-1,TRBJ2-3,NA,NA,TGCGCCAGCAGCTTGATGGGAGGACTTAGCACAGATACGCAGTATTTT,CASSLMGGLSTDTQYF
TRBV14,TRBJ2-7,NA,NA,TGTGCCAGCAGCCAAGATCGTATCAGGTCCGGTGAGCAGTACTTC,CASSQDRIRSGEQYF
TRBV27,TRBJ1-4,NA,once,TGTGCCAGCAGTCAAGGACAGCCTGCAACTAATGAAAAACTGTTTTTT,CASSQGQPATNEKLFF
TRBV12-3/TRBV12-4,TRBJ2-3,NA,NA,TGTGCCAGCAGTTTTTCTTCGGGAGATACGCAGTATTTT,CASSFSSGDTQYF
TRBV10-2,TRBJ2-3,TRBD1,NA,TGCGCCAGCTGGGACAGGATGACAGATACGCAGTATTTT,CASWDRMTDTQYF
TRBV30,TRBJ2-5,NA,NA,TGTGCCTGGAGTGGGGCAGGGTGGGAGACCCAGTACTTC,CAWSGAGWETQYF
TRBV4-1,TRBJ1-4,TRBD1,NA,TGCGCCAGCAGCCAAAAGGACAGGGGCTCTGCTAATGAAAAACTGTTTTTT,CASSQKDRGSANEKLFF
TRBV14,TRBJ2-5,NA,NA,TGTGCCAGCAGCCAATCCAGCCAAGAGACCCAGTACTTC,CASSQSSQETQYF
TRBV5-5,TRBJ1-2,TRBD1,NA,TGTGCCAGCAGCTTGGCTTTTGCGAGACAGGGAAGCGGCTACACCTTC,CASSLAFARQGSGYTF
TRBV18,TRBJ1-5,TRBD1,NA,TGTGCCAGCTCACCGGATTATAGACAGGGCCGGGGACAGCCCCAGCATTTT,CASSPDYRQGRGQPQHF
TRBV6-5,TRBJ2-1,NA,NA,TGTGCCAGCAGTAAAACAGGAGACCCATACAATGAGCAGTTCTTC,CASSKTGDPYNEQFF
TRBV7-2,TRBJ2-3,TRBD2,NA,TGTGCCAGCACCCCGGGACTAGAGGCAGATACGCAGTATTTT,CASTPGLEADTQYF
TRBV6-4,TRBJ2-1,TRBD2,once,TGTGCCAGCAGTGACGGGTCGGGAGGGCCGGCTGATGAGCAGTTCTTC,CASSDGSGGPADEQFF
TRBV19,TRBJ1-4,TRBD1,NA,TGTGCCAGTAGTAAAACAGGGGCTGCTAATGAAAAACTGTTTTTT,CASSKTGAANEKLFF
TRBV5-1,TRBJ2-3,TRBD1,NA,TGCGCCAGCAGCTTCTCCGGGACAGGGGGCACAGATACGCAGTATTTT,CASSFSGTGGTDTQYF
TRBV7-9,TRBJ2-1,TRBD1,NA,TGTGCCAGCAGCAACCGGGACAGATACAATGAGCAGTTCTTC,CASSNRDRYNEQFF
TRBV7-3,TRBJ2-2,TRBD2,many,TGTGCCAGCAGCGTCCCCGCGGGGGGGCAGAACGGGGAGCTGTTTTTT,CASSVPAGGQNGELFF
TRBV27,TRBJ2-1,TRBD2,once,TGTGCCAGCAGTTTCACGGGGGGGCCCTACAATGAGCAGTTCTTC,CASSFTGGPYNEQFF
TRBV7-6,TRBJ1-2,TRBD1,NA,TGTGCCAGCAGCTGGGGACAGGAGACTAACTATGGCTACACCTTC,CASSWGQETNYGYTF
TRBV6-5,TRBJ1-6,NA,NA,TGTGCCAGCAGTTTAATAGGGGAGGGGGGTTCACCCCTCCACTTT,CASSLIGEGGSPLHF
TRBV9,TRBJ2-1,TRBD2,NA,TGTGCCAGCAGCTCAGGACTAGCGGATTACAATGAGCAGTTCTTC,CASSSGLADYNEQFF
TRBV5-8,TRBJ2-5,NA,NA,TGTGCCAGCAGCTTGGTAGGGGGTCAAGAGACCCAGTACTTC,CASSLVGGQETQYF
TRBV5-1,TRBJ1-1,NA,NA,TGCGCCAGCAGTCTGCTACAGGGGAACACTGAAGCTTTCTTT,CASSLLQGNTEAFF
TRBV30,TRBJ1-4,TRBD1,NA,TGTGCCTGCACGGGACAGAGTAATGAAAAACTGTTTTTT,CACTGQSNEKLFF
TRBV14,TRBJ1-1,TRBD1,NA,TGTGCCAGCAGCCAAGGAAGGACAGGGTACACTGAAGCTTTCTTT,CASSQGRTGYTEAFF
TRBV19,TRBJ2-3,NA,NA,TGTGCCAGTAGTCCCGCACAACTACGGGGCACAGATACGCAGTATTTT,CASSPAQLRGTDTQYF
TRBV18,TRBJ1-1,TRBD1,once,TGTGCCAGCGCGGGACAGGCTAACACTGAAGCTTTCTTT,CASAGQANTEAFF
TRBV19,TRBJ1-5,NA,NA,TGTGCCAGTACCTCCGTCGGGAACATACCCCAGCATTTT,CASTSVGNIPQHF
TRBV10-1,TRBJ2-3,TRBD2,NA,TGCGCCAGCAGTGGAGCGGGGGGGCCATCAGATACGCAGTATTTT,CASSGAGGPSDTQYF
TRBV12-3/TRBV12-4,TRBJ2-1,NA,NA,TGTGCCAGCAGTCTAACCCTAGGGGGTGAGCAGTTCTTC,CASSLTLGGEQFF
TRBV18,TRBJ1-2,NA,NA,TGTGCCAGCTCAAACGGAGCGGAGGGCTACACCTTC,CASSNGAEGYTF
TRBV13,TRBJ1-2,NA,NA,TGTGCCAGCAGCCCCTCTGGGGCAGGGGCCTATGGCTACACCTTC,CASSPSGAGAYGYTF
TRBV28,TRBJ1-2,TRBD1,few,TGTGCCAGCAGTTTAGGGACAGGGACTGGCTACACCTTC,CASSLGTGTGYTF
TRBV2,TRBJ1-2,NA,once,TGTGCCAGCAGAGTCATAAGCCCATTTTATGGCTACACCTTC,CASRVISPFYGYTF
TRBV7-2,TRBJ2-7,NA,NA,TGTGCCAGCAGCCGGGACACCGAAGACTACGAGCAGTACTTC,CASSRDTEDYEQYF
TRBV19,TRBJ1-3,NA,NA,TGTGCCAGTAGCCCACAGGGCTCTGGAAACACCATATATTTT,CASSPQGSGNTIYF
TRBV15,TRBJ1-2,NA,NA,TGTGCCACCAGCAGAGGCCCCGGGACAAATAACTATGGCTACACCTTC,CATSRGPGTNNYGYTF
TRBV19,TRBJ1-1,NA,many,TGTGCCAGTAGCCTCAGGGAGGGTGGCACTGAAGCTTTCTTT,CASSLREGGTEAFF
TRBV30,TRBJ2-7,TRBD1,NA,TGTGCCTGGAGTGTAAGGTGGACAGGGTCCTACGAGCAGTACTTC,CAWSVRWTGSYEQYF
TRBV4-2,TRBJ1-6,NA,NA,TGTGCCAGCAGCCAAGATGGTCGTGGACTGAATTCACCCCTCCACTTT,CASSQDGRGLNSPLHF
TRBV7-2,TRBJ1-4,NA,NA,TGTGCCAGCAGCCCCGGGACCCAGGGGGAAAAACTGTTTTTT,CASSPGTQGEKLFF